This T cell receptor beta chain appears in the sequencing data of a study of cytomegalovirus exposure and HLA in healthy donors. Measured with immunoSEQ multiplex PCR; TCRdb has only the in-frame clones, and not every one. The profile covers around 220,000 clones, with roughly 83% appearing a single time and about an eighth taken by the ten largest. Overall study findings and caveats: Among TCR beta chains, those listed as cytomegalovirus-associated numbered about 160. The tendency of first-cohort TCR clusters to co-occur in the 120 or so validation repertoires was identified by a subsequent analysis.

Concerning this clone itself: Its antigen is not identified.

Germline CDR1 and CDR2: SNHLY and FYNNEI. CDR3 length: 14 residues. Losses at the gene ends were 6 bases for V and 5 bases for J; bases not matched to a gene: 5. The chain employs TRBV2 and TRBJ2-5; TRBD2 matches at 11 bases. The origin of this receptor is a woman in her twenties or thirties in good health and CMV-seropositive. The sequencing sample was made of PBMCs. Here the CDR3 reads CASRPLAGVETQYF. CDR3 DNA: TGTGCCAGCAGACCACTAGCGGGAGTTGAGACCCAGTACTTC.